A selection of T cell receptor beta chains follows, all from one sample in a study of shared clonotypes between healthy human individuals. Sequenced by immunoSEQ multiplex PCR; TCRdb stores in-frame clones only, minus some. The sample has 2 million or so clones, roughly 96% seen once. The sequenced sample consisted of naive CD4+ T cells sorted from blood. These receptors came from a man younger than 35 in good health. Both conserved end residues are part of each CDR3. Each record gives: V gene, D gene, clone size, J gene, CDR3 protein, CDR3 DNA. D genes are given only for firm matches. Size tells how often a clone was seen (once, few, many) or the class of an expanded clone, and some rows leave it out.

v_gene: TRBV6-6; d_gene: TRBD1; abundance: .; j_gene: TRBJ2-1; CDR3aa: CASSYSRTGTNLF; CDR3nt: TGTGCCAGCAGTTACTCGCGGACAGGGACGAACCTCTTC
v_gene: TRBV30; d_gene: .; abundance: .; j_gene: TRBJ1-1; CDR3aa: CAWSQGPVVTEAFF; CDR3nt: TGTGCCTGGAGTCAGGGGCCGGTTGTGACTGAAGCTTTCTTT
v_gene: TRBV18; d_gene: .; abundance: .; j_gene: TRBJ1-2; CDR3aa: CASSPPEGGYTF; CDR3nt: TGTGCCAGCTCACCACCGGAGGGTGGCTACACCTTC
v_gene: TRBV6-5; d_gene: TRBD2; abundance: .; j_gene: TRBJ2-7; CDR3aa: CASSPGLGLSEQYF; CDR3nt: TGTGCCAGCAGTCCGGGACTAGGTCTAAGCGAGCAGTACTTC
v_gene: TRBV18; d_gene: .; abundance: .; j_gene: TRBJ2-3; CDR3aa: CASSPPSGASTDTQYF; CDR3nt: TGTGCCAGCTCACCACCTTCGGGGGCTAGCACAGATACGCAGTATTTT
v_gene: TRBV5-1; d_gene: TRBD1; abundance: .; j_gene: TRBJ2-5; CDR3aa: CASSLPTGPQETQYF; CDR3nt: TGCGCCAGCAGCCTTCCGACAGGGCCACAAGAGACCCAGTACTTC
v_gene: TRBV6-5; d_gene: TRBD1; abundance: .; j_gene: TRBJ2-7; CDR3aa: CASSRGTGAYEQYF; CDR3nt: TGTGCCAGCAGTCGGGGGACAGGGGCCTACGAGCAGTACTTC
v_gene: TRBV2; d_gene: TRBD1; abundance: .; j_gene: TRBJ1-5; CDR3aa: CASSEPRPMTTGSNQPQHF; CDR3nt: TGTGCCAGCAGTGAACCCCGACCAATGACGACAGGGAGCAATCAGCCCCAGCATTTT
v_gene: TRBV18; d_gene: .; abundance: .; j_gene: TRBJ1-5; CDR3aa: CASSPGGEGAQPQHF; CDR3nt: TGTGCCAGCTCCCCGGGGGGGGAGGGTGCTCAGCCCCAGCATTTT
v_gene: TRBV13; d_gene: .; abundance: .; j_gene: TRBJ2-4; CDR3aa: CASSLTIAKNIQYF; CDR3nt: TGTGCCAGCAGCTTAACAATAGCCAAAAACATTCAGTACTTC
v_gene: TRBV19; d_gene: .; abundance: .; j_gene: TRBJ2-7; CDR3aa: CASSRKEGSYEQYF; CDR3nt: TGTGCCAGTAGTAGAAAAGAAGGCTCCTACGAGCAGTACTTC
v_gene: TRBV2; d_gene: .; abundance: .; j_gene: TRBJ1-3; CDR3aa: CASSGRQVFSGNTIYF; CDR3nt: TGTGCCAGCAGTGGTCGCCAGGTTTTCTCTGGAAACACCATATATTTT
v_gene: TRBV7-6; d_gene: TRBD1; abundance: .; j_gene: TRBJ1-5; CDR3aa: CASSRGQGGGQPQHF; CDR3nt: TGTGCCAGCAGCCGGGGACAGGGAGGAGGTCAGCCCCAGCATTTT
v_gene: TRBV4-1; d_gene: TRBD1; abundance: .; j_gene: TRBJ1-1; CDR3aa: CASTGWGQATEAFF; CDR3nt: TGCGCCAGCACGGGGTGGGGACAGGCCACTGAAGCTTTCTTT
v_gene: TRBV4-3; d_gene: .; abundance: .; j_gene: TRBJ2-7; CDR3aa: CASSQAPQQGSSYEQYF; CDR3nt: TGCGCCAGCAGCCAAGCCCCCCAACAGGGATCCTCCTACGAGCAGTACTTC
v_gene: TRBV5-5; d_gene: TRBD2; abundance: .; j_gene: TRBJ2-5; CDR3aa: CASSRPSGGAGETQYF; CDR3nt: TGTGCCAGCAGCCGCCCTAGCGGGGGGGCGGGAGAGACCCAGTACTTC
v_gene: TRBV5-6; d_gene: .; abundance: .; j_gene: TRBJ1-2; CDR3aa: CASSDLQGGVIVGYTF; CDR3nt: TGTGCCAGCAGCGACCTACAGGGAGGAGTTATCGTTGGCTACACCTTC
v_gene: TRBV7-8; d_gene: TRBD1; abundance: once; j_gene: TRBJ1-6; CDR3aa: CASSLVTGINSPLHF; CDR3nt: TGTGCCAGCAGCTTAGTGACAGGGATTAATTCACCCCTCCACTTT
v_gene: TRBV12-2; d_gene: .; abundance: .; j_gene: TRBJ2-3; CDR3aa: CASRFIAGQLTDTQYF; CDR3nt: TGTGCAAGTCGCTTCATCGCGGGACAGCTAACAGATACGCAGTATTTT
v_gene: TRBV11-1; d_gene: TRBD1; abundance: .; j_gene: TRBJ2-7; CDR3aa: CASSGRTDRGLYEQYF; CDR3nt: TGTGCCAGCAGCGGTCGGACAGACAGGGGGCTTTACGAGCAGTACTTC
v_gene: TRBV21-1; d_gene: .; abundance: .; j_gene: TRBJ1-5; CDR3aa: CASRPGQSFNQPQHF; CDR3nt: TGTGCCAGCAGACCGGGACAGTCTTTCAATCAGCCCCAGCATTTT
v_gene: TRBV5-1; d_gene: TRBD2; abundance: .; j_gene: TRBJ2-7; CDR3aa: CASSPGLAGYEQYF; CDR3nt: TGCGCCAGCAGCCCAGGACTAGCGGGATACGAGCAGTACTTC
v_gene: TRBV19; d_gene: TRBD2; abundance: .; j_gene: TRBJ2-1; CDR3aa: CASSIPSGIGYNEQFF; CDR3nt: TGTGCCAGTAGTATCCCTAGCGGGATAGGATACAATGAGCAGTTCTTC
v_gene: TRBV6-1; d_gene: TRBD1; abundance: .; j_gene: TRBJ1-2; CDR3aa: CASSGRTGDYGYTF; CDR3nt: TGTGCCAGCAGTGGGAGGACAGGGGACTATGGCTACACCTTC
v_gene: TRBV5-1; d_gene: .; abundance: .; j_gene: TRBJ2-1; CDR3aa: CASSRGSQAYNEQFF; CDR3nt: TGCGCCAGCAGCCGGGGGTCTCAAGCCTACAATGAGCAGTTCTTC
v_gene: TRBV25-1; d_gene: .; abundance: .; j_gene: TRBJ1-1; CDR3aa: CASSALGGDPEAFF; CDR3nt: TGTGCCAGCAGCGCTCTGGGGGGGGACCCTGAAGCTTTCTTT
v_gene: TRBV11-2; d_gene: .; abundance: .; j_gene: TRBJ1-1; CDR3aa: CASSLGVGTPNTEAFF; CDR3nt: TGTGCCAGCAGCTTAGGAGTGGGAACACCGAACACTGAAGCTTTCTTT
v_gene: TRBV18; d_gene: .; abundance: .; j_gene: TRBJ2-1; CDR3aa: CASSPPVRGTYNEQFF; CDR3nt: TGTGCCAGCTCACCACCGGTCCGGGGGACTTACAATGAGCAGTTCTTC
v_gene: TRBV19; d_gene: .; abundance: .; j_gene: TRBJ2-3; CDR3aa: CASSFDTTTQYF; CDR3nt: TGTGCCAGTAGTTTCGACACCACTACGCAGTATTTT
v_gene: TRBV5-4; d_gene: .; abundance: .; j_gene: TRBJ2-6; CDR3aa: CASSLDPGAGANVLTF; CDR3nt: TGTGCCAGCAGCTTGGATCCGGGGGCTGGGGCCAACGTCCTGACTTTC
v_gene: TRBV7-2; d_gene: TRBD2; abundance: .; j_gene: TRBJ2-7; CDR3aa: CASSLGTSGYYEQYF; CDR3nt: TGTGCCAGCAGCCTTGGGACTAGCGGATACTACGAGCAGTACTTC
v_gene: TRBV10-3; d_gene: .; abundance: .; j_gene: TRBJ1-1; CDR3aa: CAIMGQGSTEAFF; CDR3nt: TGTGCCATCATGGGGCAGGGGAGCACTGAAGCTTTCTTT
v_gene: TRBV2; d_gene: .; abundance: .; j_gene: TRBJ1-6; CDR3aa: CASTKMAMGNSPLHF; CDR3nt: TGTGCCAGCACCAAGATGGCTATGGGGAATTCACCCCTCCACTTT
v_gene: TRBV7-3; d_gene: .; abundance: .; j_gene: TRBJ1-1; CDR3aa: CASSSKGGNTEAFF; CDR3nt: TGTGCCAGCAGCTCGAAGGGGGGGAACACTGAAGCTTTCTTT